Sequencing of this T cell receptor beta chain was carried out in a study of blood T cell repertoires in COVID-19. Across the study: The United States, Italy and Spain supplied acute and convalescent COVID-19 samples.

The repertoire was sequenced with immunoSEQ multiplex PCR; TCRdb's copy has only in-frame clones and lacks some. Of over 100,000 clones in the sample, just under 95% were seen once. Germline V lookup: CDR1 ENHRY, CDR2 SYGVKD. The V segment lost 7 bases and the J segment 4 bases; nucleotides outside the gene matches: 8. This CDR3 has 15 amino acids. The chain is built from TRBV10-3 and TRBJ2-3; 10 bases are a match to TRBD1. The sequence came from a woman aged 45-60 years with COVID-19, enrolled during active disease. The sample taken for sequencing was peripheral blood. This CDR3 reads CAINHRDRGADTQYF. CDR3 DNA: TGTGCCATCAACCACCGGGACAGGGGAGCAGATACGCAGTATTTT.